This T cell receptor (beta chain) was sequenced in a study of blood T cell repertoires in COVID-19. The V gene lost 5 bases and the J gene lost 2 bases, with 10 bases spanning the gap. This CDR3 has 13 amino acids. The method was immunoSEQ multiplex PCR; TCRdb's version includes in-frame clones alone and lacks a portion of them. Here the sample spans roughly 150,000 clones, 79% being singletons. V is TRBV12-3 or TRBV12-4 and J is TRBJ2-7, with unresolved D. The sequencing sample was made of peripheral blood. The sequence came from an older woman with COVID-19, enrolled during active disease. The CDR3 DNA reads as TGTGCCAGCAGTCACAAACACCCCTACGAGCAGTACGTC. Residues: CASSHKHPYEQYV.